This record looks at one T cell receptor (beta chain) sequence and its context. It lacks a known antigen. Base qualities are not provided; no much larger clone lies one nucleotide away. The data belong to a study of blood T cell repertoires in COVID-19 (dated by TCRdb to 2020 to 2022). A note on the overall study: Samples covering the acute and convalescent phases of COVID-19 were provided by collaborators in the United States, Italy and Spain. The material from the prospective study consisted of cDNA or gDNA derived from T cells, B-cell-depleted T cells, or PBMCs. Subjects who had been exposed to COVID-19, were actively infected with it, or had recovered from it provided the deeply sampled blood TCRbeta repertoires that made up the dataset. The repertoires were made available in a free public database intended to serve as a resource for research on the immune response to SARS-CoV-2. The samples were drawn from the first 160 participants of the ongoing ImmuneRACE study and from 1,200 or so subjects provided by 6 global collaborators. Nearly every sample came with metadata listing a de-identified subject ID, COVID-19 status, age in years and sex. HLA class I and class II types, where available, came from metadata supplied by the sample provider rather than from assay-based typing.

Another Seattle source contributed samples from volunteer blood donors who had recovered from COVID-19. Whole blood was collected in K2EDTA tubes by collaborating institutions according to the institutions' own protocols. For TCRbeta analysis, collaborators shipped samples in one of three forms: frozen whole blood, isolated PBMCs, or DNA extracted from either of those sample types. CDR1 LNHNV and CDR2 YYDKDF were looked up in the germline V gene (reference sequence). The CDR3 measures 13 amino acids from cysteine to phenylalanine. Of the read, only the CDR3 DNA is kept; its 39 bases are in frame from base 1. The germline V and J ends show losses of 4 bases and 2 bases respectively, and no gene match explains 1 base of the junction. TCRbeta CDR3 regions were amplified from genomic DNA using the immunoSEQ Assay, a bias-controlled multiplex PCR. For the original study's pipeline: Nucleated cell counts per sample were estimated from amplification of reference gene primers within the assay. To quantify the absolute abundance of each unique TCRbeta CDR3 rearrangement, sequence reads were collapsed and filtered. For each sample, productive Simpson clonality was calculated by taking the square root of Simpson's diversity index across productive rearrangements. TCRdb holds this immuneACCESS table with in-frame rearrangements only. Some clones are missing; in checked studies, unresolved V genes explain under half, and the rest has no known cause. V, J and clone size are those of that table, while D and trimming were read from the DNA. The sample contains 200,000 to 250,000 clones, roughly 85% of them found a single time. The ten most abundant clones make up over 2% of the sample.

Results and caveats for the whole study, not just this receptor: The quantity of clinical and demographic metadata differed by source and by participant and was supplied without curation.

Sequenced material: peripheral blood. The rearranged chain carries TRBV15 and TRBJ2-7, with 8 bases in between that match TRBD1. This clonotype was sampled from a man aged 25 to 40 who had recovered from COVID-19. Here the CDR3 is given as CATSMDRAYEQYF. Read as DNA, the sequence is TGTGCCACCAGCATGGACAGGGCCTACGAGCAGTACTTC.